This T cell receptor (beta chain) was found in a study of cytomegalovirus exposure and HLA in healthy donors. The primer mix had 60 Vbeta and 13 Jbeta primers. The table came from immunoSEQ multiplex PCR; TCRdb's copy has only in-frame clones and leaves some out. In the table there are roughly 150,000 clones, almost 80% of which are singletons. The sequence came from a man younger than 30 in good health and CMV-seropositive. Sequenced: PBMCs.

The CDR3 spells CSVAPGGLTEAFF. The DNA of the CDR3 is TGCAGCGTCGCCCCAGGGGGCTTAACTGAAGCTTTCTTT. The rearrangement links TRBV29-1 to TRBJ1-1; 8 bases map to TRBD1. Germline V gene data show CDR1 as SQVTM and CDR2 as ANQGSEA. This CDR3 contains 13 residues. V gave up 6 bases and J gave up 5 bases; unmatched junction bases: 8. Drawing the rest from reference TRBV29-1 and TRBJ1-1, the complete variable domain is SAVISQKPSRDICQRGTSLTIQCQVDSQVTMMFWYRQQPGQSLTLIATANQGSEATYESGFVIDKFPISRPNLTFSTLTVSNMSPEDSSIYLCSVAPGGLTEAFFGQGTRLTVV.